This entry lists 30 T cell receptor beta chains sequenced from one sample in a study of Ad26.COV2.S vaccination and SARS-CoV-2 variants. Profiled with immunoSEQ multiplex PCR; TCRdb holds only in-frame clones, not every one. The sample lists around 500,000 clones, approximately 90% occurring once. Treatment described: over 15 received Ad26.COV2.S at low or high dose, single or two shots; roughly 5 received placebo; per-sample allocation not given. The samples were gathered on day 63 after the first injection of vaccine or placebo. The sample consisted of peripheral blood, taken in a trial of Ad26.COV2.S vaccine versus placebo. The receptors shown here come from a person between 18 and 59 years old who received the Ad26.COV2.S COVID-19 vaccine or a placebo.

This clone has just a few counts. CDR3 residues: CASSEASGSGELFF. CDR3 coding DNA: TGCGCCAGCAGTGAAGCTAGCGGGAGCGGGGAGCTGTTTTTT. V usage is TRBV10-1 and J usage is TRBJ2-2; TRBD2 agrees at 10 bases. Looked up from germline, CDR1 is WNHNN and CDR2 is SYGVQD (reference sequence). The CDR3 has 14 amino acids. V was clipped by 3 bases and J by 7 bases; unmatched bases: 2.

V and J are TRBV12-3 or TRBV12-4 and TRBJ1-1; D may be TRBD1 (6 bases). The CDR3 is made up of 12 amino acids. V was trimmed by 5 bases and J by 10 bases, leaving 14 bases between them. The CDR3 bases are TGTGCCAGCAGTCGAACAGGGTTAGGAGCTTTCTTT. Protein sequence: CASSRTGLGAFF.

The CDR3 DNA reads TGTGCCAGCAGTGAAGCCAGGGCCCGTAGCTACACCTTC. Protein sequence: CASSEARARSYTF. V gene TRBV2 combines with J gene TRBJ1-2; tentatively, D is TRBD1 (5 bases). The CDR3 extends over 13 amino acids. The germline gives CDR1 SNHLY, CDR2 FYNNEI. Trimming removed 0 bases at V and 9 bases at J, with 11 bases between.

The rearrangement uses TRBV13 and TRBJ1-1; tentative D call: TRBD1 (6 bases). CDR1 is PRHDT, CDR2 FYEKMQ, per germline (reference sequence). Between the trimmed V and J ends, which lost 5 bases and 2 bases, there was a span of 15 bases. The CDR3 totals 15 residues. The CDR3 nucleotides are TGTGCCAGCAGCCCGGGGGGGACACTTAACACTGAAGCTTTCTTT. Translating gives CASSPGGTLNTEAFF.

This rearrangement joins TRBV6-2 or TRBV6-3 to TRBJ2-3; 9 bases are shared with TRBD2. Germline values: CDR1 MNHEY, CDR2 SVGEGT. The V segment lost 3 bases and the J segment 3 bases; nucleotides outside the gene matches: 4. The CDR3 is made up of 15 amino acids. CDR3: CASSYSAGGTDTQYF. The CDR3 coding sequence is TGTGCCAGCAGTTATTCGGCGGGGGGGACAGATACGCAGTATTTT.

The chain couples TRBV18 to TRBJ2-3; 9 nucleotides agree with TRBD2. J lost 0 bases, V lost 2 bases, and 9 bases had no gene match. This CDR3 contains 18 residues. Germline CDR1 KGHSH, CDR2 LQKENI. CDR3 sequence: CASSPRIAGERSTDTQYF. Here the CDR3 DNA reads TGTGCCAGCTCACCAAGGATAGCGGGGGAGCGGAGCACAGATACGCAGTATTTT.

The V gene is TRBV9, the J gene TRBJ1-5, with D perhaps TRBD1 (6 bases). This CDR3 is 14 amino acids long. V lost 2 bases to trimming and J lost 3 bases, with 9 bases between them. Germline V CDR1 and CDR2: SGDLS, YYNGEE. The CDR3 here is CASSVGTHNQPQHF. The CDR3 DNA follows: TGTGCCAGCAGCGTCGGGACACACAATCAGCCCCAGCATTTT.

The table lists this clone with a few counts. The chain couples TRBV7-9 to TRBJ1-1, with D perhaps matching TRBD1 (5 bases). The CDR3 contains 14 residues. The V gene lost 7 bases and the J gene lost 1 base, with 13 bases spanning the gap. Looked up from germline, CDR1 is SEHNR and CDR2 is FQNEAQ (reference sequence). CDR3 coding DNA: TGTGCCAGCATTTTTTTAACAGGGAACACTGAAGCTTTCTTT. Its protein product is CASIFLTGNTEAFF.

The V and J genes are TRBV24-1 and TRBJ2-2, with D perhaps given as TRBD1 or TRBD2 (5 bases each). The V end was cut by 3 bases, the J end by 5 bases, with 12 bases between. The germline V gene has CDR1 KGHDR and CDR2 SFDVKD. The CDR3 totals 15 residues. CDR3 coding DNA: TGTGCCACCAGTGATACGGGACGGCCAACCGGGGAGCTGTTTTTT. As protein: CATSDTGRPTGELFF.

This clone occurred a few times. The chain has TRBV6-5 and TRBJ1-4, with 9 bases identical to TRBD1. Trimming at V came to 0 bases and at J to 7 bases, leaving 6 bases not matched to a gene. The length of the CDR3 is 16 residues. Germline V gives CDR1 MNHEY, CDR2 SVGAGI. This CDR3 is CASSYSGGTGSEKLFF. The DNA for the CDR3 is TGTGCCAGCAGTTACTCGGGAGGGACAGGGAGTGAAAAACTGTTTTTT.

This chain links TRBV6-2 or TRBV6-3 with TRBJ2-3, with TRBD2 matching 7 bases. The CDR3 runs 16 residues. CDR1 is MNHEY, CDR2 SVGEGT, per germline. J gave up 9 bases and V 5 bases, and 17 bases lay outside the gene matches. This CDR3 is CASSRPAHQSAGTQYF. The CDR3 DNA reads as TGTGCCAGCAGTCGCCCCGCTCATCAGTCAGCGGGGACGCAGTATTTT.

The gene calls are TRBV5-1 and TRBJ1-1; TRBD1 aligns across 7 bases. Trimming removed 4 bases from V and 0 bases from J; junction bases left unmatched: 6. CDR1 is SGHRS and CDR2 is YFSETQ in the germline V gene. This CDR3 region has 15 residues. The CDR3 DNA is TGCGCCAGCAGCATGACCGGGACAGTGAACACTGAAGCTTTCTTT. This gives the protein CASSMTGTVNTEAFF.

The J gene is TRBJ2-1, the V gene TRBV7-9; 9 bases match TRBD2. Germline loops: CDR1 SEHNR, CDR2 FQNEAQ (reference sequence). This CDR3 is 16 amino acids long. J gave up 0 bases and V 7 bases, and 7 bases lay outside the gene matches. The DNA for the CDR3 is TGTGCCAGCACGCCTCAAGCGGGAGGCTCCTACAATGAGCAGTTCTTC. Amino acid sequence: CASTPQAGGSYNEQFF.

This clone has only one observation. The CDR3 region is CAWSVARTEAFF. CDR3 DNA sequence: TGTGCCTGGAGTGTAGCTAGGACTGAAGCTTTCTTT. The V gene is TRBV30, the J gene TRBJ1-1; unclear D gene. Germline V gene lookup returns CDR1 GTSNPN and CDR2 SVGIG (reference sequence). V lost 0 bases, J lost 5 bases, and 7 bases lay in between. The CDR3 spans 12 residues. Full variable domain (remainder filled in from reference TRBV30 and TRBJ1-1): SQTIHQWPATLVQPVGSPLSLECTVEGTSNPNLYWYRQAAGRGLQLLFYSVGIGQISSEVPQNLSASRPQDRQFILSSKKLLLSDSGFYLCAWSVARTEAFFGQGTRLTVV.

The genes are TRBV7-6 and TRBJ2-3; D remains unclear. Trimming cost V 4 bases and J 8 bases, with 10 bases left between them. Germline CDR1 reads SGHVS; CDR2 reads FNYEAQ. This CDR3 has 12 amino acids. In DNA form, the CDR3 reads TGTGCCAGCAGCTACCCCAGTGGTACGCAGTATTTT. Its protein is CASSYPSGTQYF.

The genes are TRBV10-3 and TRBJ2-7; 7 bases fit TRBD1. The CDR3 has 15 amino acids. V shed 2 bases, J shed 2 bases, and the junction held 6 bases outside the gene matches. Germline CDR1 and CDR2: ENHRY and SYGVKD. CDR3 sequence: CAISEEGQPPYEQYF. CDR3 sequence (DNA): TGTGCCATCAGTGAGGAGGGACAGCCACCCTACGAGCAGTACTTC.

This clone was seen once. The chain links TRBV18 to TRBJ2-7; 8 bases are a match to TRBD2. The CDR3 length is 16 residues. The germline gives CDR1 KGHSH, CDR2 LQKENI. V was clipped by 6 bases and J by 4 bases; unmatched bases: 14. CDR3 DNA sequence: TGTGCCAGCTCGAAAACCACAGGGACGGGGGGGTACGAGCAGTACTTC. Amino acids: CASSKTTGTGGYEQYF.

In regard to this clone: Other DNA variants within this sample encode the same CDR3. The chain uses TRBV7-9 and TRBJ2-7; the D gene is possibly TRBD1 (5 bases). Germline V gene lookup returns CDR1 SEHNR and CDR2 FQNEAQ (reference sequence). V was pared by 0 bases and J by 0 bases, with 9 bases between. CDR3 size: 15 residues. CDR3 sequence reads: CASSLATAYSYEQYF. CDR3 sequence (DNA): TGTGCCAGCAGCTTAGCGACAGCCTACTCCTACGAGCAGTACTTC.

The chain links TRBV6-5 to TRBJ1-6, with 7 bases aligning to TRBD1. Germline V lookup: CDR1 MNHEY, CDR2 SVGAGI. This CDR3 is 16 amino acids long. The V and J ends lost 2 bases and 7 bases, in that order; junction bases with no gene match: 8. The CDR3 region has the DNA TGTGCCAGCAGTTACGATCAGGGGGGATCGAATTCACCCCTCCACTTT. This codes for CASSYDQGGSNSPLHF.

The chain recombines TRBV6-1 with TRBJ2-5; no clear D. The CDR3 has 17 residues. V gave up 2 bases and J gave up 5 bases, with 21 bases separating them. Germline CDR1 and CDR2: MNHNS and SASEGT. The CDR3: CASSEWSQDGVRETQYF. The CDR3 DNA sequence: TGTGCCAGCAGTGAATGGTCCCAGGATGGGGTGCGGGAGACCCAGTACTTC.

The chain joins TRBV11-1 to TRBJ2-7, with 7 bases lining up with TRBD2. Trimming removed 1 base from V and 3 bases from J; junction bases left unmatched: 3. The CDR3 spans 14 residues. Germline V CDR1 and CDR2: SGHAT, FQDESV (reference sequence). CDR3: CASSLVGGSYEQYF. The DNA of the CDR3 is TGTGCCAGCAGCTTAGTCGGGGGGAGCTACGAGCAGTACTTC. Full variable domain (missing parts from reference TRBV11-1 and TRBJ2-7): EAEVAQSPRYKITEKSQAVAFWCDPISGHATLYWYRQILGQGPELLVQFQDESVVDDSQLPKDRFSAERLKGVDSTLKIQPAELGDSAMYLCASSLVGGSYEQYFGPGTRLTVT.

The chain couples TRBV3-1 (or the pseudogene TRBV3-2) to TRBJ1-1; D possibly corresponds to TRBD1 (6 bases). CDR3 length: 14 residues. Germline assignment: CDR1 LGHDT and CDR2 YNNKEL (reference sequence). Trimming took off 4 bases at V and 5 bases at J, with 14 bases between the two ends. The CDR3 sequence: CASSRSQGSTEAFF. As DNA, the CDR3 is TGTGCCAGCAGCCGATCACAGGGTTCAACTGAAGCTTTCTTT.

CDR3 in amino acids: CASSLEGGVGYTF. The CDR3 nucleotides are TGTGCCAGCAGCTTAGAGGGCGGGGTTGGCTACACCTTC. V gene TRBV7-3 combines with J gene TRBJ1-2, with D hard to call. The CDR3 runs to 13 residues. CDR1 is SGHTA and CDR2 is FQGTGA in the germline V gene. V lost 2 bases and J 7 bases, leaving 11 bases between the germline ends.

The chain combines TRBV2 with TRBJ2-5; D is possibly TRBD2 (5 bases). The CDR3 has 14 amino acids. The V end lost 7 bases, the J end lost 0 bases, and 12 bases lay between the germline ends. Looked up from germline, CDR1 is SNHLY and CDR2 is FYNNEI. The CDR3 loop reads CASTASGYQETQYF. The CDR3 bases are TGTGCCAGCACCGCGTCGGGGTACCAAGAGACCCAGTACTTC.

The chain carries TRBV7-2 and TRBJ2-3; the match to TRBD2 covers 8 bases. After removal of 5 bases from V and 4 bases from J, the junction contained 14 bases not matched to a gene. The germline V gene has CDR1 SGHTA and CDR2 FQGNSA. The CDR3 is 17 residues long. As DNA, the CDR3 is TGTGCCAGCAGCCAATGGACCGGGGGACTAGTCCCAGATACGCAGTATTTT. This sequence encodes CASSQWTGGLVPDTQYF.

The V gene is TRBV6-5, the J gene TRBJ1-6; TRBD1 aligns across 9 bases. Germline CDR1 is MNHEY and CDR2 is SVGAGI. The CDR3 contains 14 residues. The junction had 4 bases not matched to a gene; V was cut back by 4 bases and J by 9 bases. The CDR3 DNA reads TGTGCCAGCAGTTTGGGACAGGGTGGTTCACCCCTCCACTTT. Translated, it gives CASSLGQGGSPLHF.

The rearrangement joins TRBV28 to TRBJ1-4; 8 bases map to TRBD1. CDR1 is MDHEN, CDR2 SYDVKM, per germline. Germline trimming cut 4 bases from V and 6 bases from J; bases unmatched to any gene: 7. This CDR3 has 15 residues. The CDR3 protein is CASSSPPTGDEKLFF. CDR3 sequence (DNA): TGTGCCAGCAGTTCACCCCCGACAGGGGATGAAAAACTGTTTTTT.

This sequence joins TRBV19 and TRBJ1-5, with D unresolved. There are 14 residues in the CDR3. Trimming stripped 6 bases from V and 1 base from J, with 10 bases between. From germline, CDR1 is LNHDA and CDR2 SQIVND (reference sequence). The CDR3 is CASRSKSSNQPQHF. CDR3 nucleotide sequence: TGTGCCAGTAGGTCAAAGAGCAGCAATCAGCCCCAGCATTTT.

The chain joins TRBV6-2 or TRBV6-3 to TRBJ1-1, with no clear D. Germline-derived CDR1 and CDR2 are MNHEY and SVGEGT. This CDR3 region has 16 residues. The V and J ends lost 0 bases and 3 bases respectively, with 14 bases between them. CDR3 bases: TGTGCCAGCAGTTACTCATCGGAGGAATTTGACACTGAAGCTTTCTTT. This translates into CASSYSSEEFDTEAFF.

The table lists this clone with a few counts. The gene calls are TRBV5-4 and TRBJ2-2, with D tentatively TRBD1 or TRBD2 (5 bases each). Trimming pared 2 bases from V and 5 bases from J, leaving 7 bases between. The CDR3 is 13 residues long. Germline V gene lookup returns CDR1 SGHNT and CDR2 YYREEE (reference sequence). The CDR3 DNA reads as TGTGCCAGCAGCTTTGGGGGTACCGGGGAGCTGTTTTTT. Translation: CASSFGGTGELFF.